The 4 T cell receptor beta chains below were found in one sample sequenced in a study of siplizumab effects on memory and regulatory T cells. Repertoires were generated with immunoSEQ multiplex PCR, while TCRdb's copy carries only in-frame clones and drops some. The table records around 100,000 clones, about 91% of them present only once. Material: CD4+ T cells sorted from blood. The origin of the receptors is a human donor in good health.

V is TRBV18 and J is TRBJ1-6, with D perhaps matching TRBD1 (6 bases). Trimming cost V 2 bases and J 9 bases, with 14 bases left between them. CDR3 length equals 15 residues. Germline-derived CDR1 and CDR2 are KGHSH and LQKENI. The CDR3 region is CASSPRGEQASPLHF. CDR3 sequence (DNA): TGTGCCAGCTCACCAAGGGGGGAACAGGCTTCACCCCTCCACTTT.

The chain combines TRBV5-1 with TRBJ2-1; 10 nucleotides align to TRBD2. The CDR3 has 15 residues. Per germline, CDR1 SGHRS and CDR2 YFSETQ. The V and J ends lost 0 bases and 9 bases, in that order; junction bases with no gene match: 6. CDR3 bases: TGCGCCAGCAGCTTGGCCCCTAGCGGGGGAGGTGAGCAGTTCTTC. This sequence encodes CASSLAPSGGGEQFF.

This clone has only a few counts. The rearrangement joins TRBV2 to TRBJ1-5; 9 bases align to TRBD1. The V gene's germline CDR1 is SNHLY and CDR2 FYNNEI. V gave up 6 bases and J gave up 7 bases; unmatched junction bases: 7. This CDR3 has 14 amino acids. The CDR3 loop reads CASSVQGALQPQHF. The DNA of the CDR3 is TGTGCCAGCAGCGTACAGGGGGCCCTGCAGCCCCAGCATTTT.

CDR3 nucleotides: TGCGCCAGCAGCTTGGCCCTCGGGAGTGGTGGCTACACCTTC. Residues: CASSLALGSGGYTF. The chain joins TRBV5-1 to TRBJ1-2; D is uncertain. Germline values: CDR1 SGHRS, CDR2 YFSETQ. V lost 0 bases and J lost 7, with 13 bases in between. CDR3 length: 14 residues. Full variable domain (outside the CDR3, taken from reference TRBV5-1 and TRBJ1-2): KAGVTQTPRYLIKTRGQQVTLSCSPISGHRSVSWYQQTPGQGLQFLFEYFSETQRNKGNFPGRFSGRQFSNSRSEMNVSTLELGDSALYLCASSLALGSGGYTFGSGTRLTVV.